The clone carrying this T cell receptor beta chain has only one observation. These data belong to a study of Ad26.COV2.S vaccination and SARS-CoV-2 variants. At the level of the study: Once or twice, 56 days apart, Ad26.COV2.S was delivered intramuscularly.

Sequenced by immunoSEQ multiplex PCR; TCRdb stores in-frame clones only, minus some. The table includes roughly 700,000 clones, roughly 90% detected once. Treatment meaning: some 19 received Ad26.COV2.S at low or high dose, single or two shots; a few received placebo; per-sample allocation not given. Day 63 after the first injection of vaccine or placebo was the sampling time. Within Boston, the person who donated was an adult of 18-55 years. Germline V CDR1 and CDR2: SNHLY, FYNNEI. This CDR3 has 14 amino acids. V shed 2 bases and J 5 bases; nucleotides not matched to a gene: 6. This receptor was obtained from a person between 18 and 65 years old who received the Ad26.COV2.S COVID-19 vaccine or a placebo. The source was peripheral blood, collected in a trial of Ad26.COV2.S vaccine versus placebo. This rearrangement joins TRBV2 to TRBJ2-7; 7 positions agree with TRBD1. CDR3 loop: CASSETGTEDEQYF. CDR3 DNA: TGTGCCAGCAGTGAAACAGGGACAGAAGACGAGCAGTACTTC.